This T cell receptor beta chain was sequenced in a study of blood T cell repertoires in COVID-19. For the study at large: COVID-19 samples from acute and convalescent phases originated in the United States, Italy and Spain. Sources were T cells, B-cell-depleted T cells, or PBMCs; the material itself was cDNA or gDNA.

In the study's own analysis: How many nucleated cells were present was estimated from reference gene primer amplification. Sequencing was performed with immunoSEQ multiplex PCR; in TCRdb, only in-frame clones are kept and a portion is missing. The V and J calls and clone size are taken from that table; D and trimming were inferred from the DNA. The repertoire holds 150,000 to 200,000 clones, with roughly three quarters as singletons. With 5 bases removed from V and 11 bases from J, the gap between germline ends came to 24 bases. CDR3 length equals 15 residues. The germline V gene encodes CDR1 MNHEY and CDR2 SVGAGI.

The genes are TRBV6-5 and TRBJ1-1; no clear D gene. Sequenced material: peripheral blood. This TCR was recovered from a man in his fifties or sixties with active or convalescent COVID-19. The CDR3, as DNA: TGTGCCAGCAGTCCAATTCCGGTGACACTCCGAGGGGCTTTCTTT. Its translation: CASSPIPVTLRGAFF.